The rows below give T cell receptor beta chains drawn from one sample of a study of CD8+ T cells in alopecia areata. Profiling relied on immunoSEQ multiplex PCR, and the TCRdb table lists in-frame clones only, not all of them. The sample contains over 150,000 clones, roughly 60% of which appear only once. This specimen was CD4+ T cells sorted from blood, taken at week 24, from a patient treated with tofacitinib. Every receptor here comes from a human donor with alopecia areata. The CDR3 runs from the conserved cysteine through the conserved F or W. D genes are given only for firm matches. A row's size may be missing; if present it is once, few, many or a size class.

TRBV11-2	TRBJ2-7	16	NA	TRBD1	TGTGCCAGCAGCTTATTAGTGTCGGACAGGGGAATTAGCTATGACTTC	CASSLLVSDRGISYDF
TRBV29-1	TRBJ1-1	12	NA	TRBD1	TGCAGCGTTGAAGGACAGGGGGCTGAAGCTTTCTTT	CSVEGQGAEAFF
TRBV15	TRBJ2-7	15	NA	NA	TGTGCCACCAGCAGAGAACAGGGAAGACGGTACGAGCAGTACTTC	CATSREQGRRYEQYF
TRBV29-1	TRBJ1-1	11	NA	NA	TGCAGCGCGGAGGGAGGCACTGAAGCTTTCTTT	CSAEGGTEAFF
TRBV14	TRBJ2-5	11	NA	NA	TGTGCCAGCAGCCAAAGAGAGACCCAGTACTTC	CASSQRETQYF
TRBV7-3	TRBJ2-1	15	few	TRBD2	TGTGCCAGCAGCCAGACTAGCGGGGGACGGAATGAGCAGTTCTTC	CASSQTSGGRNEQFF
TRBV30	TRBJ2-7	13	NA	TRBD1	TGTGCCTGGGGGACAGGGGGCTATCTCGAGCAGTACTTC	CAWGTGGYLEQYF
TRBV14	TRBJ1-1	14	many	NA	TGTGCCAGCAGCCTACGCAACAGGGTTGCTGAAGCTTTCTTT	CASSLRNRVAEAFF
TRBV4-2	TRBJ2-5	15	NA	NA	TGTGCCAGCAGCCAAGATTGGCCGCCGCGGGAGACCCAGTACTTC	CASSQDWPPRETQYF
TRBV7-9	TRBJ2-3	16	many	TRBD2	TGTGCCAGCAGCACCTGGACTAGCGGGGGCCCCGATACGCAGTATTTT	CASSTWTSGGPDTQYF
TRBV25-1	TRBJ2-7	17	NA	TRBD1	TGTGCCAGCAGTGACCCTTCCGGGGGACAGGGGAGGTACGAGCAGTACTTC	CASSDPSGGQGRYEQYF
TRBV9	TRBJ1-2	14	NA	NA	TGTGCCAGCAGCCTCGCGCCCCTTGAATATGGCTACACCTTC	CASSLAPLEYGYTF
TRBV18	TRBJ2-1	13	NA	NA	TGTGCCAGCTCACCGACAGCGTACAATGAGCAGTTCTTC	CASSPTAYNEQFF
TRBV5-1	TRBJ2-7	13	NA	NA	TGCGCCAGCAGCCCCTCGACTAGAGGTGAGCAGTACTTC	CASSPSTRGEQYF
TRBV29-1	TRBJ2-5	13	NA	NA	TGCAGCGTTGGGCAGGGGGGGATCGAGACCCAGTACTTC	CSVGQGGIETQYF
TRBV27	TRBJ2-7	13	NA	TRBD2	TGTGCCAGCAGCCACGGGGGGGCCTACGAGCAGTACTTC	CASSHGGAYEQYF
TRBV5-1	TRBJ2-2	17	few	TRBD1	TGCGCCAGCAGCAACTTCTCAGGGGGACCGAACACCGGGGAGCTGTTTTTT	CASSNFSGGPNTGELFF
TRBV2	TRBJ2-6	14	NA	NA	TGTGCCAGCAGTTACTACTCTGGGGCCAACGTCCTGACTTTC	CASSYYSGANVLTF
TRBV6-5	TRBJ1-2	13	NA	NA	TGTGCCAGCAGTTACGAAGCCAGGCAAGGCTACACCTTC	CASSYEARQGYTF
TRBV7-2	TRBJ2-3	14	NA	NA	TGTGCCAGCAGTATGACACGGCTCACAGATACGCAGTATTTT	CASSMTRLTDTQYF
TRBV29-1	TRBJ2-7	13	few	TRBD2	TGCAGCGTTGAATGGGGGGGCTCCTACGAGCAGTACTTC	CSVEWGGSYEQYF
TRBV6-5	TRBJ2-3	15	few	NA	TGTGCCAGCAGGAGGCCTGACCGCACAGTGAATACGCAGTATTTT	CASRRPDRTVNTQYF
TRBV11-2	TRBJ2-7	14	NA	TRBD2	TGTGCCAGCAGCTTGAATAGCGGGGGCTACGAGCAGTACTTC	CASSLNSGGYEQYF
TRBV30	TRBJ2-7	11	NA	NA	TGTGCCTGGAGTCCGTCCTACGAGCAGTACTTC	CAWSPSYEQYF
TRBV29-1	TRBJ1-6	15	NA	NA	TGCAGCGTTACCACAGGGATATCTCGATATTCACCCCTCCACTTT	CSVTTGISRYSPLHF
TRBV29-1	TRBJ2-1	12	few	NA	TGCAGCGTTACCCGGTCCCGTCGTGAGCAGTTCTTC	CSVTRSRREQFF
TRBV6-5	TRBJ1-6	14	NA	NA	TGTGCCAGCCGCCGCCGGACCTCGAATTCACCCCTCCACTTT	CASRRRTSNSPLHF
TRBV6-1	TRBJ1-2	13	NA	NA	TGTGCCAGCACCGAAGGGCTGGACCGGGGCTACACCTTC	CASTEGLDRGYTF
TRBV10-3	TRBJ2-3	12	NA	NA	TGTGCCATCAACCAGGGAACAGATACGCAGTATTTT	CAINQGTDTQYF
TRBV4-2	TRBJ1-4	13	NA	NA	TGTGCCAGCCGGGACACTCGGAGGGAAAAACTGTTTTTT	CASRDTRREKLFF
TRBV19	TRBJ1-6	13	NA	NA	TGTGCCAGTACCGGGACCAGCAATTCACCCCTCCACTTT	CASTGTSNSPLHF
TRBV19	TRBJ2-5	14	NA	NA	TGTGCCAGTAGTACCACAAGGTCAGAGGAGACCCAGTACTTC	CASSTTRSEETQYF
TRBV5-4	TRBJ2-3	14	few	TRBD1	TGTGCCAGCAGCTTGCGGACAGGCCCAGATACGCAGTATTTT	CASSLRTGPDTQYF
TRBV30	TRBJ2-2	11	NA	NA	TGTGCCTGGTCGAACACCGGGGAGCTGTTTTTT	CAWSNTGELFF
TRBV29-1	TRBJ2-5	14	NA	NA	TGCAGCGTTGAAAAGGGGGCTAGCGGAGAGACCCAGTACTTC	CSVEKGASGETQYF
TRBV7-7	TRBJ2-3	15	once	TRBD2	TGTGCCAGCAGCCCAACTAGCGGGGGTGCAGATACGCAGTATTTT	CASSPTSGGADTQYF
TRBV10-3	TRBJ1-6	13	NA	NA	TGTGCCATCAGCAGGGGCGATAATTCACCCCTCCACTTT	CAISRGDNSPLHF
TRBV2	TRBJ2-5	14	NA	NA	TGTGCCAGCAGTGAAGCCAGGATGAAAGAGACCCAGTACTTC	CASSEARMKETQYF
TRBV5-6	TRBJ1-1	11	NA	NA	TGTGCCAGCAGCTTGGCCTCGGCCTCCTTCTTT	CASSLASASFF
TRBV29-1	TRBJ2-1	16	NA	NA	TGCAGCGTCTATGCGAGGGGGGGAATTACAGGCAGTGAGCAGTTCTTC	CSVYARGGITGSEQFF
TRBV4-1	TRBJ1-6	15	NA	NA	TGCGCCAGCAGCCAAGATGGTTCGGGTAATTCACCCCTCCACTTT	CASSQDGSGNSPLHF
TRBV7-9	TRBJ2-3	13	NA	NA	TGTGCCAGCGGGGTTTTGATCACAGATACGCAGTATTTT	CASGVLITDTQYF
TRBV29-1	TRBJ2-5	12	NA	NA	TGCAGCGTTGTCTTCAGGGGAGAGACCCAGTACTTC	CSVVFRGETQYF